This T cell receptor (beta chain) comes out of a study of blood T cell repertoires in COVID-19. In the study overall: Sources were T cells, B-cell-depleted T cells, or PBMCs; the material itself was cDNA or gDNA.

Unmatched junction bases numbered 15, after V lost 8 bases and J lost 6 bases. This CDR3 contains 15 residues. Looked up from germline, CDR1 is SNHLY and CDR2 is FYNNEI. Methods used by the authors: Researchers report that nucleated cell counts were estimated from reference gene primer amplification. Produced via immunoSEQ multiplex PCR; TCRdb's table is partial and in-frame only. D and trimming were read from the DNA, whereas the V and J calls and clone size are those reported in that table. Found here are 150,000 to 200,000 clones, under 85% of them singletons; the top ten hold over 7.5%. The rearrangement joins TRBV2 to TRBJ1-1; 7 nucleotides agree with TRBD1. Sample: peripheral blood. This TCR was recovered from a woman older than 75 with acute or convalescent COVID-19. The CDR3: CASAPRTGSRAEAFF. The CDR3 DNA is TGTGCCAGCGCCCCTCGGACAGGCTCCCGGGCTGAAGCTTTCTTT.